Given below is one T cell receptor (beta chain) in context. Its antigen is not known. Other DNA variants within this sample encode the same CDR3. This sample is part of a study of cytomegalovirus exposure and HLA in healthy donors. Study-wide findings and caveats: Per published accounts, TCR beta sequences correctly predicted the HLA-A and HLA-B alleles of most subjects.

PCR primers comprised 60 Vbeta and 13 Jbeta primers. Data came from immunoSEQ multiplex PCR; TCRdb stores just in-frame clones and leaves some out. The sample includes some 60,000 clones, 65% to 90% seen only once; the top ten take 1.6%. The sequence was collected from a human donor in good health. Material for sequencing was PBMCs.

The CDR3 spells CASSLGVERSYNEQFF. The CDR3, as DNA: TGTGCCAGCAGCTTGGGAGTCGAGCGCTCCTACAATGAGCAGTTCTTC. The rearrangement joins TRBV11-2 to TRBJ2-1, with D perhaps TRBD2 (5 bases). The CDR3 length is 16 residues. Trimming pared 3 bases from V and 0 bases from J, leaving 12 bases between. Germline loops: CDR1 SGHAT, CDR2 FQNNGV. Full variable domain (rest looked up from reference TRBV11-2 and TRBJ2-1): EAGVAQSPRYKIIEKRQSVAFWCNPISGHATLYWYQQILGQGPKLLIQFQNNGVVDDSQLPKDRFSAERLKGVDSTLKIQPAKLEDSAVYLCASSLGVERSYNEQFFGPGTRLTVL.